The present TCR beta chain was sequenced within a study of blood T cells in healthy people across ages. Whole-study findings and limits: Older individuals had lower TCR beta diversity per million T cells (the decline was roughly linear).

Peripheral blood samples of 9.5 to 10 milliliters were drawn from each donor. Next came a second PCR, run for roughly 7 to 12 cycles, which used a sample-barcoded 5' primer along with a J-beta primer mix. TCRdb itself ran the 5' RACE reads through MiXCR, one entry per CDR3 protein. The sample shows 750,000 to 950,000 distinct CDR3 sequences, about 53% of them seen only once. As concerns this clonotype: Its antigen is unknown.

This receptor was obtained from a man older than 75 in good health. Sequenced input: blood.

The CDR3 sequence is CASSFNNGGTLAKNIQYF. CDR3 coding DNA: TGTGCCAGCAGTTTTAATAATGGGGGGACTCTAGCCAAAAACATTCAGTACTTC. This chain uses TRBV28 with TRBJ2-4; a weak D match, TRBD2 (6 bases). Per germline, CDR1 MDHEN and CDR2 SYDVKM. The CDR3 consists of 18 residues. V lost 3 bases and J lost 0, with 18 bases in between. The full variable domain, in which reference TRBV28 and TRBJ2-4 provide the parts outside the CDR3, is DVKVTQSSRYLVKRTGEKVFLECVQDMDHENMFWYRQDPGLGLRLIYFSYDVKMKEKGDIPEGYSVSREKKERFSLILESASTNQTSMYLCASSFNNGGTLAKNIQYFGAGTRLSVL.